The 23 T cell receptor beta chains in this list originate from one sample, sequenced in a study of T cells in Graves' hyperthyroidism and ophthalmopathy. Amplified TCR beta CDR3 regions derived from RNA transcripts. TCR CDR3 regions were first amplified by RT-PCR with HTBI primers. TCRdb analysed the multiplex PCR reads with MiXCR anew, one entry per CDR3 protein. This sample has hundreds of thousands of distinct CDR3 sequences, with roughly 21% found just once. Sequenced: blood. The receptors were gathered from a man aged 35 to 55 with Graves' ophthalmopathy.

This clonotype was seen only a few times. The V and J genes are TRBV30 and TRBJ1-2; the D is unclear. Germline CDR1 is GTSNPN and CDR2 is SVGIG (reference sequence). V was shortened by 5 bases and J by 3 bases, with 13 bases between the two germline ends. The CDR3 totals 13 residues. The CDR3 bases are TGTGCCTGGTGGCGGTCTGACCACTATGGCTACACCTTC. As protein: CAWWRSDHYGYTF.

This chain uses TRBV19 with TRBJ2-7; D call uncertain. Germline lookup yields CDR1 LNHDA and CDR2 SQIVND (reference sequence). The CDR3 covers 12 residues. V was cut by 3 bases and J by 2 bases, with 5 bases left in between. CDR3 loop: CASSISPYEQYF. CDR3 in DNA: TGTGCCAGTAGTATCTCACCCTACGAGCAGTACTTC.

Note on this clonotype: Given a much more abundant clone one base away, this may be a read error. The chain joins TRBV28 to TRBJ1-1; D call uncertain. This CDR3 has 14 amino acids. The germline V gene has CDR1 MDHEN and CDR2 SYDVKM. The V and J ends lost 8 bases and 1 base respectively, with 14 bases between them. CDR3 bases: TGTGCCAGCGGACCCGGGCCCGGGAACACTGAAGCTTTCTTT. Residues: CASGPGPGNTEAFF.

CDR3 DNA: TGTGCCAGCAGTTACTCGGACAGAGAGCAGTTCTTC. Encoded protein: CASSYSDREQFF. The V and J genes are TRBV6-2 or TRBV6-3 and TRBJ2-1, with D perhaps matching TRBD1 (6 bases). The ends were cut back, 0 bases at V and 10 bases at J, with 7 bases in the middle. This CDR3 has 12 amino acids. CDR1 MNHEY and CDR2 SVGEGT come from the germline V gene.

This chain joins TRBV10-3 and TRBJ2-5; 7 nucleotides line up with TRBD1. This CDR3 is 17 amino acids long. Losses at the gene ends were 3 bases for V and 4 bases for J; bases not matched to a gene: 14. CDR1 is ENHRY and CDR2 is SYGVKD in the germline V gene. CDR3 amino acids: CAISDGQGDNRRETQYF. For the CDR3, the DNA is TGTGCCATCAGTGATGGTCAGGGGGACAACCGGAGAGAGACCCAGTACTTC.

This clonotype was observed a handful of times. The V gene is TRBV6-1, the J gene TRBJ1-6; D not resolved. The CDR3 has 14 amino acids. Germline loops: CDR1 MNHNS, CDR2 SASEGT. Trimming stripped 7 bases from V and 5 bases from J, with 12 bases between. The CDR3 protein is CASTPNPHNSPLHF. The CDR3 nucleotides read TGTGCCAGCACCCCTAACCCCCATAATTCACCCCTCCACTTT.

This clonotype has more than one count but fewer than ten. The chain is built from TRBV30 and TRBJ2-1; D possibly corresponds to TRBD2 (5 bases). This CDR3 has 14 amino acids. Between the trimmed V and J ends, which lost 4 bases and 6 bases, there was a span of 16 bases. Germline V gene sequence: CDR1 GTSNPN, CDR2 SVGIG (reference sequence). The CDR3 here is CAWIGGGPGNEQFF. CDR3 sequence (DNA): TGTGCCTGGATTGGCGGCGGGCCCGGCAATGAGCAGTTCTTC.

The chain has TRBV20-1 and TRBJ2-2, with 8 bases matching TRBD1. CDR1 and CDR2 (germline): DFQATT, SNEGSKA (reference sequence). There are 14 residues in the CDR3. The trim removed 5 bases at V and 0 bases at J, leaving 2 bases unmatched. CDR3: CSAPDRANTGELFF. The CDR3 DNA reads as TGCAGTGCTCCGGACAGGGCGAACACCGGGGAGCTGTTTTTT.

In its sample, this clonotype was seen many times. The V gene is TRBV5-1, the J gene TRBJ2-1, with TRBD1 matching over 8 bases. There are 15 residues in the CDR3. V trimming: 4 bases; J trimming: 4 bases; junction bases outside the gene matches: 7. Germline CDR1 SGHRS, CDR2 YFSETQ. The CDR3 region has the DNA TGCGCCAGCAGCAAGACAGGGGAAAAATACAATGAGCAGTTCTTC. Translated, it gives CASSKTGEKYNEQFF.

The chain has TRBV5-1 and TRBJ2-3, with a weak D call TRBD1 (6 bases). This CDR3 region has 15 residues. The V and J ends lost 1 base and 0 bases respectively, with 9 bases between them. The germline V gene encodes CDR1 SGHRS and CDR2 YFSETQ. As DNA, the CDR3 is TGCGCCAGCAGCTTGTATGGACAGAGCACAGATACGCAGTATTTT. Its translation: CASSLYGQSTDTQYF.

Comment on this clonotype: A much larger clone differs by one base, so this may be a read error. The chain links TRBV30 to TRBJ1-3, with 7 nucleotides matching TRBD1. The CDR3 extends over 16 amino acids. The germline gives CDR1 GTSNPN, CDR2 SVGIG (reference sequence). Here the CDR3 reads CAWSVPGTVFGNTKYF. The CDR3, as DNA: TGTGCCTGGAGTGTACCAGGGACAGTCTTTGGAAACACCAAATATTTT. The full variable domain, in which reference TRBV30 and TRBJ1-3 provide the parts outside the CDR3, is SQTIHQWPATLVQPVGSPLSLECTVEGTSNPNLYWYRQAAGRGLQLLFYSVGIGQISSEVPQNLSASRPQDRQFILSSKKLLLSDSGFYLCAWSVPGTVFGNTKYFGEGSWLTVV.

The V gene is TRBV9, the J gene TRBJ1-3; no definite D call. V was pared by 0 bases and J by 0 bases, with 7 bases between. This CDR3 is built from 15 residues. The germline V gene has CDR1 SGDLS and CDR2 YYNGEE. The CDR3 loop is CASSVGGDSGNTIYF. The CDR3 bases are TGTGCCAGCAGCGTAGGAGGAGACTCTGGAAACACCATATATTTT.

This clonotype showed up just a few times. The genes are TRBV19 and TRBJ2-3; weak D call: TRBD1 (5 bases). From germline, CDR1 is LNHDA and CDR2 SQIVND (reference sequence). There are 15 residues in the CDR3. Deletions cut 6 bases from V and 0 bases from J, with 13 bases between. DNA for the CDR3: TGTGCCAGTAGCATATCCTGGACAAGCACAGATACGCAGTATTTT. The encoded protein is CASSISWTSTDTQYF.

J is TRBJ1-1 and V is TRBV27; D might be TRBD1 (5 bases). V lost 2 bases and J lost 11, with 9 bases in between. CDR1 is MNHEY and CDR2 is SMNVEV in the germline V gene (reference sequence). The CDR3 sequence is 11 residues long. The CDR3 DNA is TGTGCCAGCAGTTTAGCAGGGAGGGCTTTCTTT. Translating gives CASSLAGRAFF.

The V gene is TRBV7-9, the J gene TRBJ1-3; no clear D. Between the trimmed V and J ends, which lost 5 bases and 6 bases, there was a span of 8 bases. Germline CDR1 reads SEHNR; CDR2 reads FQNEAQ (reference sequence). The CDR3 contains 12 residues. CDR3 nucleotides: TGTGCCAGCAGCCCGCCCTCAAACACCATATATTTT. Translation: CASSPPSNTIYF.

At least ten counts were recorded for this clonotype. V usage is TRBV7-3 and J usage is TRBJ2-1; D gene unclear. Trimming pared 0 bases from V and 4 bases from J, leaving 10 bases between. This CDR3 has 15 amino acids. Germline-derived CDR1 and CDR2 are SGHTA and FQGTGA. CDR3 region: CASSLTARYYNEQFF. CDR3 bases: TGTGCCAGCAGCTTAACCGCTAGGTATTACAATGAGCAGTTCTTC.

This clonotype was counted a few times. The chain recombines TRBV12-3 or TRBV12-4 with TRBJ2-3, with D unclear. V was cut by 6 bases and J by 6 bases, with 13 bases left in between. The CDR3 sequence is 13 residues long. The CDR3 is CASRGRPTDTQYF. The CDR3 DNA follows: TGTGCCAGCAGGGGCAGACCCACGGATACGCAGTATTTT.

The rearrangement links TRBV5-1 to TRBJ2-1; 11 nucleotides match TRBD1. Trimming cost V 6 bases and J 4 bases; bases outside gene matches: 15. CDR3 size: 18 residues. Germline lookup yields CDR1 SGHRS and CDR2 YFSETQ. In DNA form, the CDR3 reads TGCGCCAGCAACCTCGATACTCCCGGGACAGGGGGTTACAATGAGCAGTTCTTC. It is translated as CASNLDTPGTGGYNEQFF.

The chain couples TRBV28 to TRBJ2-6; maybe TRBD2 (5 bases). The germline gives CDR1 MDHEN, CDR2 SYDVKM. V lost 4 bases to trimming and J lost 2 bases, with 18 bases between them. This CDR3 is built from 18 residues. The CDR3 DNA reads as TGTGCCAGCAGTTCCCCCGGACCGACTAAGGCTGGGGCCAACGTCCTGACTTTC. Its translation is CASSSPGPTKAGANVLTF.

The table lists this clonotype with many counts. The CDR3 loop reads CASSEVGVYNEQFF. The CDR3 nucleotides read TGTGCCAGCAGTGAAGTCGGGGTTTACAATGAGCAGTTCTTC. The chain couples TRBV2 to TRBJ2-1; tentative D call: TRBD2 (5 bases). Germline assignment: CDR1 SNHLY and CDR2 FYNNEI. The CDR3 contains 14 residues. The V end was cut by 1 base, the J end by 4 bases, with 8 bases between.

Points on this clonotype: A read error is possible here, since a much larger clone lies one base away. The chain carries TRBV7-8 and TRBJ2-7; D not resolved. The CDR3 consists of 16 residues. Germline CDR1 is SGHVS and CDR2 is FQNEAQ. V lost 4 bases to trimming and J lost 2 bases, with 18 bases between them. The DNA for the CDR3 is TGTGCCAGCAGCTCAGGATTTATGGATAGTACCTACGAGCAGTACTTC. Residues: CASSSGFMDSTYEQYF.

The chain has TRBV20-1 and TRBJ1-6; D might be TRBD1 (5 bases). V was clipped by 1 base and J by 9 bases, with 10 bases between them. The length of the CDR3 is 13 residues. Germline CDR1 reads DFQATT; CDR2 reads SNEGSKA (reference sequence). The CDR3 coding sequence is TGCAGTGCTAGAGGGACCGGGGGTTCACCCCTCCACTTT. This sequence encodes CSARGTGGSPLHF.

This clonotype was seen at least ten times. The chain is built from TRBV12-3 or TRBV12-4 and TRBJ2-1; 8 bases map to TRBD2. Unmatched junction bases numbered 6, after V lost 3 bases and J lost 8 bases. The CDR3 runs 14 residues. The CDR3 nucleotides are TGTGCCAGCAGTTTGTTAGCGGGGTTCCATGAGCAGTTCTTC. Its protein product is CASSLLAGFHEQFF.